The 9 T cell receptor beta chains given below trace back to one sample, sequenced in a study of tissue T cells after allogeneic stem cell transplantation. Measured with immunoSEQ multiplex PCR; TCRdb has only the in-frame clones, and not every one. The sample has more than 7,500 clones, 50% to 80% seen once. The source was tissue from the ileum, collected at autopsy. Every receptor here comes from a woman aged 18 to 55 with breast cancer.

This clone occurred once. The V and J genes are TRBV6-6 and TRBJ2-2; TRBD2 is a possible D gene (5 bases). CDR1 is MNHNY, CDR2 SVGAGI, per germline (reference sequence). Trimming stripped 8 bases from V and 4 bases from J, with 17 bases between. This CDR3 contains 15 residues. CDR3 sequence (DNA): TGTGCCAGCCGCGGCCCTGGAGCGGCCACCGGGGAGCTGTTTTTT. Encoded protein: CASRGPGAATGELFF.

The chain couples TRBV19 to TRBJ1-2; D is unresolved. The CDR3 length is 12 residues. V was shortened by 6 bases and J by 3 bases, with 8 bases between the two germline ends. Germline lookup yields CDR1 LNHDA and CDR2 SQIVND (reference sequence). Here the CDR3 DNA reads TGTGCCAGTAGCCTATCCGACTATGGCTACACCTTC. Translated, it gives CASSLSDYGYTF. The full variable domain, in which reference TRBV19 and TRBJ1-2 provide the parts outside the CDR3, is DGGITQSPKYLFRKEGQNVTLSCEQNLNHDAMYWYRQDPGQGLRLIYYSQIVNDFQKGDIAEGYSVSREKKESFPLTVTSAQKNPTAFYLCASSLSDYGYTFGSGTRLTVV.

The gene calls are TRBV19 and TRBJ1-5; D is unresolved. V lost 7 bases to trimming and J lost 2 bases, with 15 bases between them. The CDR3 spans 15 residues. CDR1 is LNHDA, CDR2 SQIVND, per germline (reference sequence). CDR3 DNA: TGTGCCAGTATATTAAAGGGAGCTGGCAATCAGCCCCAGCATTTT. It is translated as CASILKGAGNQPQHF.

The chain couples TRBV5-4 to TRBJ1-2; D not certain. V lost 3 bases and J lost 7, with 19 bases in between. Germline CDR1 and CDR2: SGHNT and YYREEE (reference sequence). CDR3 length: 15 residues. The CDR3 sequence is CASSSQNGLTSGYTF. The CDR3 nucleotides read TGTGCCAGCAGCTCCCAAAACGGGCTCACGAGTGGCTACACCTTC.

The chain employs TRBV2 and TRBJ1-5; a possible D gene is TRBD1 (5 bases). CDR3 length equals 14 residues. V was cut by 5 bases and J by 7 bases, with 15 bases left in between. From germline, CDR1 is SNHLY and CDR2 FYNNEI. The CDR3 DNA sequence: TGTGCCAGCAGTTCCGACAGCGTGGGCCAGCCCCAGCATTTT. This translates into CASSSDSVGQPQHF. The full variable domain, its missing parts supplied by reference TRBV2 and TRBJ1-5, is EPEVTQTPSHQVTQMGQEVILRCVPISNHLYFYWYRQILGQKVEFLVSFYNNEISEKSEIFDDQFSVERPDGSNFTLKIRSTKLEDSAMYFCASSSDSVGQPQHFGDGTRLSIL.

V usage is TRBV24-1 and J usage is TRBJ2-2; D is uncertain. CDR3 length equals 15 residues. The germline V gene has CDR1 KGHDR and CDR2 SFDVKD. Deletions cut 0 bases from V and 6 bases from J, with 10 bases between. This CDR3 reads CATSDLQSRPGELFF. CDR3 DNA: TGTGCCACCAGTGATTTGCAATCCCGACCCGGGGAGCTGTTTTTT.

The chain links TRBV10-1 to TRBJ2-3; 9 bases match TRBD1. The germline V gene encodes CDR1 WNHNN and CDR2 SYGVQD (reference sequence). CDR3 length: 21 amino acids. V lost 3 bases and J lost 4; bases outside the gene matches: 23. CDR3 loop: CASSENYRGRLARACADTQYF. Here the CDR3 DNA reads TGCGCCAGCAGTGAAAACTACAGGGGGCGTTTGGCGAGGGCTTGTGCAGATACGCAGTATTTT.

This chain links TRBV4-3 with TRBJ2-7, with 7 bases identical to TRBD2. The CDR3 spans 16 residues. Germline V gene data show CDR1 as LGHNA and CDR2 as YSLEER. Trimming took 0 bases from V and 6 from J; bases not matched to a gene: 11. The CDR3 here is CASSQEAGTITGEQYF. The CDR3 nucleotides read TGCGCCAGCAGCCAAGAGGCAGGGACTATCACGGGCGAGCAGTACTTC.

In its sample, this clone ranks as medium-sized. The J gene is TRBJ1-2, the V gene TRBV12-3 or TRBV12-4; no firm D call. V was pared by 6 bases and J by 6 bases, with 8 bases between. The CDR3 has 11 amino acids. Here the CDR3 reads CASSVGNGYTF. The CDR3 region has the DNA TGTGCCAGCAGCGTGGGGAATGGCTACACCTTC.